The text below deals with one T cell receptor beta chain. Sequencing used immunoSEQ multiplex PCR; TCRdb keeps in-frame clones, though not all of them. The sample shows 310,000 or so clones, roughly 86% of them seen only once. This CDR3 region has 16 residues. V was pared by 5 bases and J by 2 bases, with 16 bases between. The germline V gene has CDR1 SGHTA and CDR2 FQGTGA. The data are from a study of blood T cell repertoires in COVID-19. The rearrangement joins TRBV7-3 to TRBJ1-5; D may be TRBD1 (5 bases). The clonotype comes from a man aged 65-85 years with acute or convalescent COVID-19. Sequenced input: peripheral blood. CDR3 sequence: CASSPDQGCCNQPQHF. The CDR3 DNA reads as TGTGCCAGCAGCCCCGATCAGGGTTGTTGCAATCAGCCCCAGCATTTT.